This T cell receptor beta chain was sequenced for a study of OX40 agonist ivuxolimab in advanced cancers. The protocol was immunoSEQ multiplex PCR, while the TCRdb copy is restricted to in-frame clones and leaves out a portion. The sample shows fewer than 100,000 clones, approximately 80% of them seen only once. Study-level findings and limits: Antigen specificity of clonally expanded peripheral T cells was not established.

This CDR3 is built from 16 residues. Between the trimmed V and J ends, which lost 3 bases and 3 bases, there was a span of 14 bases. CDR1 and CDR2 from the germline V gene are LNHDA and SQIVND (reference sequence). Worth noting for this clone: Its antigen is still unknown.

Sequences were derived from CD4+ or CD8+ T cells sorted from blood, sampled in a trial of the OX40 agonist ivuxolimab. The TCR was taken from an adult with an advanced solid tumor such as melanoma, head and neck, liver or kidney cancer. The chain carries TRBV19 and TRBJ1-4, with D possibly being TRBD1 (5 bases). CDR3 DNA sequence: TGTGCCAGTAGTATGCGGGCGGTGACAGCTAATGAAAAACTGTTTTTT. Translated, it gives CASSMRAVTANEKLFF.